The 20 T cell receptor beta chains given below trace back to one sample, sequenced in a study of radiotherapy plus CTLA-4 blockade in lung cancer. Produced via immunoSEQ multiplex PCR; TCRdb's table is partial and in-frame only. Of about 90,000 clones listed, around 83% are singletons. Sequencing used peripheral blood, obtained from a patient treated with radiotherapy plus ipilimumab. The receptor set was obtained from a human donor with non-small cell lung cancer that progressed on radiotherapy plus ipilimumab.

The rearrangement uses TRBV4-1 and TRBJ2-7; the D gene is possibly TRBD1 (5 bases). The V gene's germline CDR1 is MGHRA and CDR2 YSYEKL. V was shortened by 1 base and J by 0 bases, with 7 bases between the two germline ends. There are 14 residues in the CDR3. CDR3 residues: CASSQAGYSYEQYF. In DNA, the CDR3 is TGCGCCAGCAGCCAAGCAGGGTACTCCTACGAGCAGTACTTC.

This rearrangement joins TRBV4-1 to TRBJ2-5; unclear D gene. V was cut by 2 bases and J by 2 bases, with 9 bases left in between. The CDR3 totals 14 residues. The germline CDR1 and CDR2 sequences are MGHRA and YSYEKL. CDR3: CASSQIREQETQYF. The CDR3 bases are TGCGCCAGCAGCCAAATTAGAGAACAAGAGACCCAGTACTTC.

The chain couples TRBV5-1 to TRBJ1-1, with 9 bases matching TRBD1. Germline values: CDR1 SGHRS, CDR2 YFSETQ. V lost 0 bases, J lost 4 bases, and 4 bases stayed unmatched. The CDR3 has 15 residues. The CDR3 nucleotides are TGCGCCAGCAGCTTGGGCGCGACAGGGGGCACTGAAGCTTTCTTT. Translated, it gives CASSLGATGGTEAFF.

The rearrangement uses TRBV5-5 and TRBJ2-6; D is possibly TRBD1 or TRBD2 (5 bases each). The CDR3 loop spans 15 amino acids. With 0 bases removed from V and 3 bases from J, the gap between germline ends came to 7 bases. Germline loops: CDR1 SGHKS, CDR2 YYEKEE (reference sequence). CDR3 sequence (DNA): TGTGCCAGCAGCTTGGCGGGGCTTGGGGCCAACGTCCTGACTTTC. It codes for CASSLAGLGANVLTF.

The J gene is TRBJ2-3, the V gene TRBV2; 13 bases match TRBD2. The germline V gene has CDR1 SNHLY and CDR2 FYNNEI. Trimming cost V 7 bases and J 3 bases; bases outside gene matches: 1. This CDR3 has 14 residues. CDR3 amino acids: CASMGLAGTDTQYF. CDR3 in DNA: TGTGCCAGCATGGGACTAGCGGGGACAGATACGCAGTATTTT.

The V and J genes are TRBV21-1 and TRBJ1-5. TRBV21-1 is deemed a pseudogene. This CDR3 contains 16 residues. As DNA, the CDR3 is TGTGCCAGCAGCAAAGGGGAAGGACCACTCGATCAGCCCCAGCATTTT. This gives the protein CASSKGEGPLDQPQHF.

The V and J genes are TRBV4-2 and TRBJ1-6; TRBD1 is a possible D gene (5 bases). CDR1 is LGHNA and CDR2 is YNFKEQ in the germline V gene. V lost 0 bases, J lost 4 bases, and 13 bases lay in between. This CDR3 spans 17 amino acids. The CDR3 loop reads CASSQDGGNRYNSPLHF. For the CDR3, the DNA is TGTGCCAGCAGCCAAGATGGCGGGAACAGGTATAATTCACCCCTCCACTTT.

The gene calls are TRBV28 and TRBJ2-1; D remains ambiguous. Germline V gene lookup returns CDR1 MDHEN and CDR2 SYDVKM. The length of the CDR3 is 12 residues. Trimming stripped 7 bases from V and 2 bases from J, with 6 bases between. The CDR3 is CASTPAYNEQFF. CDR3 sequence (DNA): TGTGCCAGCACTCCAGCCTACAATGAGCAGTTCTTC.

The chain combines TRBV11-3 with TRBJ2-7, with D possibly matching TRBD2 (5 bases). This CDR3 is 14 amino acids long. The germline V gene has CDR1 SGHNT and CDR2 YENEEA. The V and J ends lost 2 bases and 3 bases respectively, with 11 bases between them. In DNA, the CDR3 is TGTGCCAGCAGCTTATTCTCGGGGAACTACGAGCAGTACTTC. Amino acids: CASSLFSGNYEQYF.

CDR3: CASSFGLAGSQETQYF. Written as DNA, the CDR3 is TGTGCCAGCAGCTTCGGACTAGCGGGAAGCCAAGAGACCCAGTACTTC. The chain links TRBV11-3 to TRBJ2-5, with TRBD2 matching over 12 bases. The CDR3 contains 16 residues. The trim removed 3 bases at V and 1 base at J, leaving 3 bases unmatched. Germline V gene data show CDR1 as SGHNT and CDR2 as YENEEA. Full variable domain (rest looked up from reference TRBV11-3 and TRBJ2-5): EAGVVQSPRYKIIEKKQPVAFWCNPISGHNTLYWYLQNLGQGPELLIRYENEEAVDDSQLPKDRFSAERLKGVDSTLKIQPAELGDSAVYLCASSFGLAGSQETQYFGPGTRLLVL.

This clone occurred once. This chain uses TRBV6-5 with TRBJ2-1; the match to TRBD1 covers 8 bases. Germline V gene sequence: CDR1 MNHEY, CDR2 SVGAGI. With V trimmed by 6 bases and J by 3 bases, 7 bases remained unmatched. CDR3 length: 15 amino acids. CDR3 nucleotide sequence: TGTGCCAGCAGCCCCGACAGGGGTAACTACAATGAGCAGTTCTTC. This codes for CASSPDRGNYNEQFF.

The chain couples TRBV5-1 to TRBJ1-4; D perhaps matches TRBD1 (6 bases). The CDR3 is 16 residues long. Germline-derived CDR1 and CDR2 are SGHRS and YFSETQ. Trimming stripped 1 base from V and 3 bases from J, with 13 bases between. The CDR3 loop is CASSLWGASSNEKLFF. The CDR3 nucleotides are TGCGCCAGCAGCTTGTGGGGGGCCAGTTCTAATGAAAAACTGTTTTTT.

The CDR3 protein is CASSLAAQGYFSNSPLHF. As DNA, the CDR3 is TGTGCCAGCAGCTTGGCGGCACAGGGTTACTTCTCCAATTCACCCCTCCACTTT. The chain uses TRBV5-5 and TRBJ1-6; maybe TRBD1 (6 bases). The germline V gene has CDR1 SGHKS and CDR2 YYEKEE (reference sequence). The germline V and J ends were trimmed by 0 bases and 7 bases, with 20 bases remaining between them. This CDR3 contains 18 residues.

Here the CDR3 DNA reads TGTGCCAGCACCCCCCGGGACGGTAATGAAAAACTGTTTTTT. Its translation: CASTPRDGNEKLFF. J is TRBJ1-4 and V is TRBV7-2, with a possible D match to TRBD1 (5 bases). The CDR3 loop spans 14 amino acids. In germline, CDR1 is SGHTA, CDR2 FQGNSA. V was trimmed by 7 bases and J by 4 bases, leaving 13 bases between them. Full variable domain (missing parts from reference TRBV7-2 and TRBJ1-4): GAGVSQSPSNKVTEKGKDVELRCDPISGHTALYWYRQSLGQGLEFLIYFQGNSAPDKSGLPSDRFSAERTGGSVSTLTIQRTQQEDSAVYLCASTPRDGNEKLFFGSGTQLSVL.

The chain joins TRBV9 to TRBJ1-4; 7 bases line up with TRBD1. Germline V gene data show CDR1 as SGDLS and CDR2 as YYNGEE. V trimming: 0 bases; J trimming: 4 bases; junction bases outside the gene matches: 3. CDR3 length: 15 residues. CDR3 coding DNA: TGTGCCAGCAGCGTAGGGGGGGACAGTAATGAAAAACTGTTTTTT. Residues: CASSVGGDSNEKLFF.

This clone appeared a few times. V and J are TRBV10-3 and TRBJ2-7; D gene uncertain. Per the germline V gene, CDR1 is ENHRY and CDR2 is SYGVKD. Deletions cut 8 bases from V and 2 bases from J, with 10 bases between. The CDR3 contains 12 residues. The CDR3 DNA sequence: TGTGCCATCGGGTTTCGCCCCTACGAGCAGTACTTC. Translating gives CAIGFRPYEQYF.

The rearrangement joins TRBV25-1 to TRBJ2-1, with 10 bases identical to TRBD2. The V gene end was trimmed by 3 bases and the J gene end by 2 bases; junction bases not matched to a gene: 4. Per the germline V gene, CDR1 is MGHDK and CDR2 is SYGVNS. The CDR3 totals 16 residues. The CDR3 is CASSESAGGPYNEQFF. The CDR3 DNA sequence: TGTGCCAGCAGTGAGTCAGCGGGAGGGCCCTACAATGAGCAGTTCTTC.

The CDR3, as DNA: TGTGCCTCAGCCCTAGGGACAGGGTCGGGGGAGCAGTACTTC. Protein product: CASALGTGSGEQYF. V usage is TRBV27 and J usage is TRBJ2-7; TRBD1 matches at 9 bases. The CDR3 spans 14 residues. Germline V gene data show CDR1 as MNHEY and CDR2 as SMNVEV (reference sequence). V was pared by 11 bases and J by 7 bases, with 15 bases of the junction left unmatched.

The J gene is TRBJ1-2, the V gene TRBV6-1; D is perhaps TRBD1 (6 bases). V gave up 8 bases and J gave up 4 bases, with 17 bases separating them. Germline-derived CDR1 and CDR2 are MNHNS and SASEGT. This CDR3 is built from 14 residues. The CDR3 reads CASRDRDTIYGYTF. For the CDR3, the DNA is TGTGCCAGCCGAGACCGGGACACCATCTATGGCTACACCTTC.

The chain couples TRBV27 to TRBJ1-5, with D hard to call. From germline, CDR1 is MNHEY and CDR2 SMNVEV (reference sequence). The CDR3 length is 15 residues. V was clipped by 6 bases and J by 0 bases, with 12 bases between them. In DNA form, the CDR3 reads TGTGCCAGCAGGAAGGAGACAAATAGCAATCAGCCCCAGCATTTT. This encodes CASRKETNSNQPQHF.